This section outlines one T cell receptor beta chain sequence together with its context. Its target is not known. This entry comes from a study of T cell responses to AZD1222 COVID-19 vaccine. Second doses were pooled across both intervals (about 4 or about 12 weeks). Findings and caveats of the study: The peak T cell response came first, and repertoires were sampled only after it.

This CDR3 has 14 residues. The V gene's germline CDR1 is MDHEN and CDR2 SYDVKM. V lost 3 bases to trimming and J lost 0 bases; unmatched junction nucleotides: 2. Sequencing was performed with immunoSEQ multiplex PCR; in TCRdb, only in-frame clones are kept and a portion is missing. The sample consists of fewer than 120,000 clones, around 90% of them appearing once. The receptor comes from an adult who received the AZD1222 COVID-19 vaccine. The input for sequencing was peripheral blood, taken 28 days after the second AZD1222 dose. The genes are TRBV28 and TRBJ2-7; 7 positions match TRBD1. This chain's CDR3 is CASSFPGGSYEQYF. The DNA for the CDR3 is TGTGCCAGCAGTTTCCCAGGGGGCTCCTACGAGCAGTACTTC. The full variable domain, rest sourced from reference TRBV28 and TRBJ2-7, is DVKVTQSSRYLVKRTGEKVFLECVQDMDHENMFWYRQDPGLGLRLIYFSYDVKMKEKGDIPEGYSVSREKKERFSLILESASTNQTSMYLCASSFPGGSYEQYFGPGTRLTVT.